The sequence of this TCR beta chain was determined in a study of graft-versus-host responses after intestinal transplantation. Turning to the study itself: Each of the recipients got a multivisceral, liver-intestinal, or isolated intestinal transplant. Every recipient had anti-thymocyte globulin induction and roughly 3 years of tacrolimus plus steroids.

This clone turned up a few times. Its antigen is unidentified. Assay used: immunoSEQ multiplex PCR; TCRdb lists only in-frame clones, some missing. Counted here are roughly 73,000 clones, around 86% occurring once; the ten biggest clones make up around 8.6%. Germline lookup yields CDR1 SEHNR and CDR2 FQNEAQ (reference sequence). Trimming at V came to 5 bases and at J to 3 bases, leaving 12 bases not matched to a gene. There are 16 residues in the CDR3. The receptor's source is a human donor who was the organ donor for an intestinal transplant. Sequences were derived from unstimulated CD8+ T cells sorted from spleen or lymph node cells, sampled before transplant. The chain links TRBV7-9 to TRBJ2-7, with 8 bases lining up with TRBD1. The CDR3, as DNA: TGTGCCAGCAGCCCGACAGGGGCCGACGGAAGCTACGAGCAGTACTTC. This gives the protein CASSPTGADGSYEQYF.